This T cell receptor (beta chain) was observed in a study of glioma-infiltrating T cells after dendritic cell vaccination. Background on the study: Between about 2002 and 2012, patients got autologous tumor lysate-pulsed dendritic cell vaccines.

This CDR3 has 11 residues. V lost 1 base and J lost 6, with 6 bases in between. Germline-derived CDR1 and CDR2 are GTSNPN and SVGIG (reference sequence). In the case of this clone: No antigen is known for it.

No glioblastoma patient carried an isocitrate dehydrogenase mutation. Only in-frame clones appear in the TCRdb table, and some are missing; sequencing was by immunoSEQ multiplex PCR. The repertoire includes approximately 67,000 clones, approximately 81% of them detected once, and roughly 7.9% sits in the top ten. Findings and caveats of the study: Higher TCR clonality did not directly relate to longer survival. Longer survival after dendritic cell vaccination followed higher pretreatment TIL content.

The receptor was isolated from a human donor with glioblastoma. The material sequenced was blood, taken before dendritic cell vaccination. The chain has TRBV30 and TRBJ1-1; no clear D. The CDR3 loop reads CAWSGRSEAFF. The CDR3 DNA sequence: TGTGCCTGGAGTGGGCGGTCTGAAGCTTTCTTT.